This paragraph reports one T cell receptor beta chain. No antigen is known for it. V gave up 6 bases and J gave up 4 bases; unmatched junction bases: 6. The CDR3 is 15 amino acids. CDR1 is MDHEN, CDR2 SYDVKM, per germline. The investigators reverse transcribed all of the isolated RNA, so they sequenced expressed TCRB transcripts. Method: immunoSEQ multiplex PCR; TCRdb's copy keeps in-frame clones and lacks some. The table shows some 250,000 clones, with approximately 10% occurring only once. This specimen comes from a study of beta chain features in type 1 diabetes. Overall study: Over all samples combined, 107,917,701 sorted cells were examined.

Study-wide points: Patients with type 1 diabetes showed fewer VDJ junction insertions and more deletions. For Type 1 diabetes patients, all four CD4+ subsets carried TCRB CDR3s that were moderately but significantly shorter.

Donors underwent one heparinised blood draw, about 0.12 L on average. The chain employs TRBV28 and TRBJ2-6; TRBD1 aligns across 7 bases. The sequencing sample was made of naive CD4+ T cells from blood. This clonotype originated in a man aged 30 to 45 with type 1 diabetes. CDR3 sequence: CASSLTGVGANVLTF. The CDR3 nucleotides read TGTGCCAGCAGCCTAACAGGGGTCGGGGCCAACGTCCTGACTTTC.